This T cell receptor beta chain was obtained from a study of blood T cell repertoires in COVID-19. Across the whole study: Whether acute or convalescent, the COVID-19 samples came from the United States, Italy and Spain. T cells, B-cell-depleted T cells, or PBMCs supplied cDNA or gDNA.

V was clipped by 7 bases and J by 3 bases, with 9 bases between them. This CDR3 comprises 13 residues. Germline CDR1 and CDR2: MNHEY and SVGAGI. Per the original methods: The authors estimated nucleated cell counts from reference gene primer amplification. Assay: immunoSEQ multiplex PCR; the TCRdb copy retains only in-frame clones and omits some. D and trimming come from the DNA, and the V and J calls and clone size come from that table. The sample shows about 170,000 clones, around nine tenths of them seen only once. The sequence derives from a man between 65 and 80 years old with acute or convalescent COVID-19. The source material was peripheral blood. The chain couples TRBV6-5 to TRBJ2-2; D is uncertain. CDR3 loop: CASMRWDTGELFF. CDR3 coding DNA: TGTGCCAGCATGAGGTGGGACACCGGGGAGCTGTTTTTT.